Here is one T cell receptor (beta chain) with its context. This clonotype was seen more than once but under ten times. Its recognized antigen is unknown. No much larger clone exists at a distance of one base, and base qualities are not known. The sample belongs to a study of T cell repertoires in cytomegalovirus infection (dated by TCRdb to the late 2010s). Concerning the study at large: Donor HLA type was relevant to the analysis, because carriage of CMV infection together with the matching HLA type was indicated by public TCR beta signatures.

Broader findings and caveats from the paper: The ex vivo response was dominated by HLA-C-restricted CMV-specific TCR beta clonotypes, which also provided the single most frequent clonotype in two of eight donors. In both this cohort and an independent roughly 400-donor cohort, the cumulative frequency of public TCR beta family members distinguished carriers of CMV infection plus the relevant HLA type.

V loses 2 bases, J loses 4 bases, and the germline ends lie 13 bases apart. CDR1 and CDR2 were assigned from the germline V gene as MNHEY and SVGAGI. Measured from the cysteine to the phenylalanine, the CDR3 is 15 residues long. Only the CDR3 DNA is retained, 45 bases long and in frame from the first base. TCRdb records Illumina HiSeq 1500 as the sequencer. TCRdb applied fastp at Q25 and MiXCR to the public reads, then kept only in-frame beta chains. For every CDR3 protein sequence, its rows merge into one entry that carries the most common genes and DNA. This sample is represented by more than 400,000 distinct CDR3 sequences; approximately 25% of them were singletons. The ten largest clones represent over 10% of the sample.

Recombination joined TRBV6-5 with TRBJ2-3; possibly the D gene is TRBD2, per 5 matching bases. The origin of this receptor is a human donor in good health (CMV status not recorded). Some clones in this sample may be carry-over from other donors' samples. The sample comprised PBMCs. The CDR3 region reads CASSYKGFGADTQYF. The nucleotides are TGTGCCAGCAGTTACAAGGGTTTCGGGGCAGATACGCAGTATTTT.